This T cell receptor beta chain derives from a study of blood T cell repertoires in COVID-19. As for the study in general: Samples taken during acute and convalescent COVID-19 were collected in the United States, Italy and Spain. T cells, B-cell-depleted T cells, or PBMCs provided the cDNA or gDNA that served as material.

Original processing notes: Amplification from reference gene primers served as the basis for estimated nucleated cell counts. Method: immunoSEQ multiplex PCR; TCRdb's copy keeps in-frame clones and lacks some. V and J calls plus clone size are reproduced from that table; the DNA served to infer D and trimming. The data show roughly 100,000 clones, around four fifths seen once. The CDR3 contains 16 residues. V gave up 2 bases and J gave up 3 bases; unmatched junction bases: 9. Germline-derived CDR1 and CDR2 are SGHRS and YFSETQ. V gene TRBV5-1 combines with J gene TRBJ1-1; 8 bases fit TRBD1. The receptor comes from a man in his sixties with acute or convalescent COVID-19. The sequenced sample was peripheral blood. The CDR3, as DNA: TGCGCCAGCAGCTTCGCAGGGGGCATTCTGGACACTGAAGCTTTCTTT. Amino acid sequence: CASSFAGGILDTEAFF.